This T cell receptor (beta chain) was obtained from a study of CD8 T cells in ankylosing spondylitis. V shed 1 base and J 4 bases; nucleotides not matched to a gene: 3. CDR3 length: 15 residues. Germline CDR1 and CDR2: SGHRS and YFSETQ. Study results and limitations: Previous work reported some of these motif variants in the synovial fluid and blood of reactive arthritis. Relatively scarce in peripheral blood, disease-linked clones were CD8+. Made up of fewer than 10 highly homologous variants, a TCR beta motif appeared characteristic of ankylosing spondylitis blood.

A word on this clonotype: What it recognizes is unknown.

A quantitative 5'-RACE method, one with molecular barcodes, was used to make TCR beta libraries. TCRdb ran MiXCR on the 5' RACE reads and lists one entry per CDR3 protein. The repertoire holds 450,000 to 550,000 distinct CDR3 sequences, with roughly 5.3% as singletons. The chain recombines TRBV5-1 with TRBJ2-1, with TRBD2 identical over 9 bases. The origin of this receptor is a male donor with ankylosing spondylitis. Sequencing was carried out using blood, either unsorted or a sorted T cell fraction (not recorded which). CDR3 bases: TGCGCCAGCAGCTTGTCGGGACTAGCATACAATGAGCAGTTCTTC. Translated: CASSLSGLAYNEQFF.